Listed below are T cell receptor beta chains from one sample, sequenced in a study of identical twins. TCRdb re-called the 5' RACE reads through MiXCR, storing one row per CDR3 protein. The data show about 480,000 distinct CDR3 sequences, with approximately 15% seen just once and about 0.53% held by the top ten. These data also featured in a second study, about yellow fever vaccine responses in identical twins.

The sequenced material came from CD4+ T cells sorted from blood. These receptors were taken from a woman aged 18-30 years in good health. CDR3s include the opening cysteine and the closing phenylalanine or tryptophan. Each record gives: V gene, J gene, D gene, clone size, CDR3 DNA, CDR3 protein. A D gene is named only where the DNA matches it firmly. Clone size is not always given. Where it is, it says once, few, many or a class for expanded clones.

TRBV7-2,TRBJ2-7,TRBD2,few,TGTGCCAGCAGCTTACGCCAGCGGGAGTCCCACGAGCAGTACTTC,CASSLRQRESHEQYF
TRBV28,TRBJ1-2,-,few,TGTGCCAGCTTTCCAGGGATGGGAGACGGCTACACCTTC,CASFPGMGDGYTF
TRBV5-1,TRBJ2-2,TRBD2,few,TGCGCCAGCAGCTTGGAGGGACTAGCGGGCACCGGGGAGCTGTTTTTT,CASSLEGLAGTGELFF
TRBV2,TRBJ2-5,-,-,TGTGCCAGCCACCGACAGGTGGGAGAGACCCAGTACTTC,CASHRQVGETQYF
TRBV4-1,TRBJ1-4,-,-,TGCGCCAGCAGCCAATTTGGTCAGACGGATGAAAAACTGTTTTTT,CASSQFGQTDEKLFF
TRBV7-2,TRBJ2-1,-,-,TGTGCCAGCAGCTTAACAAGGTTACGCAATGAGCAGTTCTTC,CASSLTRLRNEQFF
TRBV10-3,TRBJ2-6,-,-,TGTGCCATCAGTGAGGTTCTGGGTAGGTCTGGGGCCAACGTCCTGACTTTC,CAISEVLGRSGANVLTF
TRBV20-1,TRBJ2-3,-,many,TGCAGTGCTAGAGATCTGGCGGGGGCGCCCCTTGTTACGCAGTATTTT,CSARDLAGAPLVTQYF
TRBV12-3/TRBV12-4,TRBJ1-2,-,few,TGTGCCAGCAGCCCATACAGGGCTGGCTACACCTTC,CASSPYRAGYTF
TRBV20-1,TRBJ1-1,-,few,TGCAGTGGAGGGTTTGTAACTGAAGCTTTCTTT,CSGGFVTEAFF
TRBV9,TRBJ2-3,TRBD2,few,TGTGCCAGCAGCGTAGCGGGGGGGAAGCCAGATACGCAGTATTTT,CASSVAGGKPDTQYF
TRBV28,TRBJ2-7,-,-,TGTGCCAGCTCCGGGTCGAGCTCCTACGAGCAGTACTTC,CASSGSSSYEQYF
TRBV20-1,TRBJ2-7,TRBD1,few,TGCAGTGCTGGTGGGACAGCTACCTACGAGCAGTACTTC,CSAGGTATYEQYF
TRBV25-1,TRBJ2-3,TRBD2,few,TGTGCCAGCAGTGTAATAGCGGGGGGGAGCACAGATACGCAGTATTTT,CASSVIAGGSTDTQYF